Below, 27 T cell receptor beta chains from the same sample are listed, as sequenced in a study of blood T cell repertoires in COVID-19. The data were produced by immunoSEQ multiplex PCR, yet TCRdb's version contains in-frame clones alone and is incomplete. The sample shows approximately 210,000 clones, less than 85% of them seen only once. The sequenced sample consisted of peripheral blood. The receptors were sampled from a woman between 65 and 79 years old with active or convalescent COVID-19.

The count of this clone is one. Other DNA sequences from this sample encode an identical CDR3 as well. The J gene is TRBJ1-4, the V gene TRBV5-1, with D perhaps matching TRBD1 (6 bases). Germline V gene sequence: CDR1 SGHRS, CDR2 YFSETQ. The CDR3 length is 14 residues. Trimming removed 2 bases at V and 7 bases at J, with 12 bases between. The CDR3 DNA follows: TGCGCCAGCAGCTTAGGGGGTTTGGGTGAAAAACTGTTTTTT. Amino acid sequence: CASSLGGLGEKLFF.

CDR3 DNA sequence: TGTGCCAGCAGTTTTGCGGGGGAAGAGACCCAGTACTTC. Translated, it gives CASSFAGEETQYF. The V call is TRBV12-3 or TRBV12-4, the J call TRBJ2-5; 7 bases line up with TRBD2. This CDR3 contains 13 residues. V shed 3 bases, J shed 3 bases, and the junction held 1 base outside the gene matches.

This clone appeared a single time. The chain combines TRBV5-1 with TRBJ2-7; 7 positions agree with TRBD1. Losses at the gene ends were 3 bases for V and 5 bases for J; bases not matched to a gene: 11. The CDR3 contains 15 residues. CDR1 and CDR2 (germline): SGHRS, YFSETQ. CDR3 region: CASSSPGQFTHEQYF. The CDR3 bases are TGCGCCAGCAGCTCCCCGGGACAGTTTACCCACGAGCAGTACTTC.

This clone was seen a handful of times. V and J are TRBV20-1 and TRBJ1-2, with TRBD1 matching 10 bases. With 3 bases clipped from V and 6 bases from J, the junction kept 7 bases outside the gene matches. CDR1 DFQATT and CDR2 SNEGSKA come from the germline V gene (reference sequence). The CDR3 totals 14 residues. CDR3 amino acids: CSASRDRGIHGYTF. The CDR3 nucleotides are TGCAGTGCTAGTCGGGACAGGGGAATCCATGGCTACACCTTC.

V is TRBV19 and J is TRBJ2-6; 8 bases line up with TRBD2. Germline CDR1 reads LNHDA; CDR2 reads SQIVND (reference sequence). With 5 bases clipped from V and 4 bases from J, the junction kept 7 bases outside the gene matches. The CDR3 is made up of 16 amino acids. This CDR3 is CASSYSGARGANVLTF. The CDR3 bases are TGTGCCAGTAGTTATAGCGGGGCACGGGGGGCCAACGTCCTGACTTTC.

A remark on this clone: The junction departs from germline at one end; a sequencing error may be responsible. The gene calls are TRBV10-1 and TRBJ2-1; a weak D match, TRBD2 (5 bases). The CDR3 is 8 residues long. Germline CDR1 reads WNHNN; CDR2 reads SYGVQD (reference sequence). As DNA, the CDR3 is TGCGCCAGCAGACCCGGGGTCTTC. The encoded protein is CASRPGVF.

The chain employs TRBV24-1 and TRBJ1-1; the D gene is possibly TRBD1 (5 bases). The length of the CDR3 is 15 residues. The germline V gene encodes CDR1 KGHDR and CDR2 SFDVKD. V was cut by 8 bases and J by 3 bases, with 18 bases left in between. This CDR3 is CATTSSGGEDTEAFF. In nucleotides, the CDR3 is TGTGCCACCACCTCCTCGGGGGGAGAGGACACTGAAGCTTTCTTT.

The chain recombines TRBV3-1 (or the pseudogene TRBV3-2) with TRBJ1-2, with a possible D match to TRBD1 (5 bases). CDR1 LGHDT and CDR2 YNNKEL come from the germline V gene (reference sequence). The V and J ends lost 1 base and 2 bases respectively, with 11 bases between them. CDR3 size: 15 residues. CDR3 amino acids: CASSQAGAGNYGYTF. CDR3 DNA sequence: TGTGCCAGCAGCCAAGCCGGGGCGGGGAACTATGGCTACACCTTC.

This clone was detected many times. The chain employs TRBV15 and TRBJ2-1; TRBD1 matches 8 bases. The germline V gene has CDR1 LNHNV and CDR2 YYDKDF (reference sequence). V shed 0 bases, J shed 12 bases, and the junction held 10 bases outside the gene matches. CDR3 length equals 15 residues. CDR3 sequence (DNA): TGTGCCACCAGCAGAGAATTAGGACAGGGAAGGGGGCAGTTCTTC. This codes for CATSRELGQGRGQFF.

The chain joins TRBV9 to TRBJ1-4; TRBD1 agrees at 7 bases. CDR1 and CDR2 from the germline V gene are SGDLS and YYNGEE. This CDR3 region has 18 residues. V was pared by 0 bases and J by 7 bases, with 15 bases of the junction left unmatched. The CDR3 DNA is TGTGCCAGCAGCGTAGCCCCCATGATGAGGGGGCACGGTGAAAAACTGTTTTTT. Amino acid sequence: CASSVAPMMRGHGEKLFF.

The genes are TRBV28 and TRBJ1-6; a weak D match, TRBD1 (6 bases). The V gene's germline CDR1 is MDHEN and CDR2 SYDVKM. The V and J ends lost 5 bases and 13 bases respectively, with 18 bases between them. The CDR3 totals 14 residues. CDR3 protein: CASSPAQGFAPLHF. In DNA, the CDR3 is TGTGCCAGCAGTCCCGCACAGGGTTTTGCGCCCCTCCACTTT.

The J gene is TRBJ1-2, the V gene TRBV9; TRBD1 matches at 10 bases. V shed 4 bases, J shed 2 bases, and the junction held 5 bases outside the gene matches. CDR1 SGDLS and CDR2 YYNGEE come from the germline V gene. This CDR3 has 15 residues. The chain's CDR3 is CASSPGGQGNYGYTF. In DNA, the CDR3 is TGTGCCAGCAGCCCAGGGGGACAGGGGAACTATGGCTACACCTTC.

This clone was recorded once. This chain uses TRBV28 with TRBJ2-1; 9 nucleotides match TRBD2. V shed 4 bases, J shed 0 bases, and the junction held 4 bases outside the gene matches. Germline V lookup: CDR1 MDHEN, CDR2 SYDVKM. CDR3 length equals 16 residues. The CDR3 is CASSSAGGDSYNEQFF. The CDR3 DNA sequence: TGTGCCAGCAGTTCTGCGGGAGGGGACTCCTACAATGAGCAGTTCTTC.

About this clone itself: This sample includes further DNA sequences coding for the same CDR3. CDR3 in DNA: TGCGCCAGCAGCTTGGGGGCAGGGTCTGGAAACACCATATATTTT. Translation: CASSLGAGSGNTIYF. The rearrangement joins TRBV5-1 to TRBJ1-3; a possible D gene is TRBD1 (5 bases). The V gene's germline CDR1 is SGHRS and CDR2 YFSETQ. Trimming pared 0 bases from V and 1 base from J, leaving 8 bases between. The CDR3 totals 15 residues.

This chain links TRBV2 with TRBJ2-3, with 7 positions matching TRBD1. The ends lost 5 bases at V and 4 bases at J; junction bases unmatched: 9. The CDR3 contains 15 residues. CDR1 is SNHLY, CDR2 FYNNEI, per germline. CDR3 amino acids: CASSLQGQGADTQYF. In DNA form, the CDR3 reads TGTGCCAGCAGTCTACAGGGGCAAGGGGCAGATACGCAGTATTTT. Full variable domain (rest looked up from reference TRBV2 and TRBJ2-3): EPEVTQTPSHQVTQMGQEVILRCVPISNHLYFYWYRQILGQKVEFLVSFYNNEISEKSEIFDDQFSVERPDGSNFTLKIRSTKLEDSAMYFCASSLQGQGADTQYFGPGTRLTVL.

This sequence joins TRBV4-2 and TRBJ1-4, with D uncertain. Trimming took off 1 base at V and 5 bases at J, with 5 bases between the two ends. The CDR3 sequence is 13 residues long. Germline V gene sequence: CDR1 LGHNA, CDR2 YNFKEQ. This CDR3 is CASSQALNEKLFF. The CDR3 DNA sequence: TGTGCCAGCAGCCAAGCCTTAAATGAAAAACTGTTTTTT.

The genes are TRBV12-3 or TRBV12-4 and TRBJ1-5, with unresolved D. The CDR3 loop spans 13 amino acids. The germline V and J ends were trimmed by 1 base and 6 bases, with 7 bases remaining between them. The DNA for the CDR3 is TGTGCCAGCAGTTTAGTCTCGGGTCAGCCCCAGCATTTT. Protein: CASSLVSGQPQHF.

The chain has TRBV5-4 and TRBJ1-2; a weak D match, TRBD1 (6 bases). The CDR3 sequence is 13 residues long. V lost 2 bases and J lost 8, with 13 bases in between. Germline CDR1 SGHNT, CDR2 YYREEE (reference sequence). The CDR3 region is CASSFLQGRGYTF. In DNA, the CDR3 is TGTGCCAGCAGCTTTCTGCAGGGGCGCGGCTACACCTTC.

The CDR3 DNA reads TGTGCCAGCAGTGTGGGGGGGACCTCTGGAAACACCATATATTTT. Amino acids: CASSVGGTSGNTIYF. The genes are TRBV28 and TRBJ1-3; a weak D match, TRBD1 (5 bases). CDR1 and CDR2 from the germline V gene are MDHEN and SYDVKM. This CDR3 has 15 residues. The V and J ends lost 5 bases and 0 bases respectively, with 11 bases between them. The full variable domain, in which reference TRBV28 and TRBJ1-3 provide the parts outside the CDR3, is DVKVTQSSRYLVKRTGEKVFLECVQDMDHENMFWYRQDPGLGLRLIYFSYDVKMKEKGDIPEGYSVSREKKERFSLILESASTNQTSMYLCASSVGGTSGNTIYFGEGSWLTVV.

The chain has TRBV7-9 and TRBJ2-5; perhaps TRBD2 as D (9 bases). From germline, CDR1 is SEHNR and CDR2 FQNEAQ (reference sequence). There are 17 residues in the CDR3. The V and J ends lost 6 bases and 4 bases respectively, with 24 bases between them. CDR3: CASRLDRGGSGGETQYF. The DNA for the CDR3 is TGTGCCAGCAGACTTGACAGGGGAGGTAGCGGGGGAGAGACCCAGTACTTC.

V is TRBV18 and J is TRBJ2-2, with TRBD2 matching 10 bases. J was trimmed by 2 bases and V by 4 bases; bases with no gene match: 10. The CDR3 runs 18 residues. CDR1 KGHSH and CDR2 LQKENI come from the germline V gene. CDR3 sequence (DNA): TGTGCCAGCTCACACCGGACTAGCGGCGGCCTTAACACCGGGGAGCTGTTTTTT. This translates into CASSHRTSGGLNTGELFF. Complete variable domain (other parts from reference TRBV18 and TRBJ2-2): NAGVMQNPRHLVRRRGQEARLRCSPMKGHSHVYWYRQLPEEGLKFMVYLQKENIIDESGMPKERFSAEFPKEGPSILRIQQVVRGDSAAYFCASSHRTSGGLNTGELFFGEGSRLTVL.

This chain joins TRBV24-1 and TRBJ2-2, with TRBD1 matching 7 bases. CDR3 length: 17 amino acids. J lost 1 base, V lost 2 bases, and 6 bases had no gene match. Looked up from germline, CDR1 is KGHDR and CDR2 is SFDVKD. This CDR3 reads CATSDSPGQENTGELFF. CDR3 DNA: TGTGCCACCAGTGATTCTCCCGGACAGGAGAACACCGGGGAGCTGTTTTTT.

The rearrangement uses TRBV30 and TRBJ2-7; 8 bases align to TRBD1. V shed 8 bases and J 5 bases; nucleotides not matched to a gene: 11. This CDR3 is 13 amino acids long. Per germline, CDR1 GTSNPN and CDR2 SVGIG (reference sequence). This CDR3 is CAGIGQGINEQYF. CDR3 DNA sequence: TGTGCCGGTATCGGACAGGGTATCAACGAGCAGTACTTC.

This rearrangement joins TRBV13 to TRBJ1-2, with D hard to call. Germline V lookup: CDR1 PRHDT, CDR2 FYEKMQ (reference sequence). This CDR3 region has 15 residues. Trimming took off 5 bases at V and 4 bases at J, with 17 bases between the two ends. The CDR3 protein is CASSPSGSGVYGYTF. The CDR3 nucleotides read TGTGCCAGCAGCCCCTCGGGGAGCGGGGTCTATGGCTACACCTTC.

The chain is built from TRBV6-5 and TRBJ2-2; tentative D call: TRBD1 (6 bases). The CDR3 is 15 amino acids. Trimming took 5 bases from V and 5 from J, leaving 15 bases between them. Germline lookup yields CDR1 MNHEY and CDR2 SVGAGI. This chain's CDR3 is CASSRQAPGTGELFF. In nucleotides, the CDR3 is TGTGCCAGCAGTCGACAGGCCCCAGGAACCGGGGAGCTGTTTTTT.

This clone appeared once. The chain joins TRBV9 to TRBJ1-1; D not certain. In germline, CDR1 is SGDLS, CDR2 YYNGEE. V was pared by 2 bases and J by 3 bases, with 11 bases between. The CDR3 consists of 14 residues. The CDR3 protein is CASSVTLAHTEAFF. The CDR3 DNA reads as TGTGCCAGCAGCGTCACCTTAGCCCACACTGAAGCTTTCTTT.

The chain couples TRBV5-1 to TRBJ2-1; TRBD2 aligns across 10 bases. Trimming cost V 3 bases and J 7 bases; bases outside gene matches: 10. This CDR3 has 16 residues. From germline, CDR1 is SGHRS and CDR2 YFSETQ. The CDR3 DNA reads TGCGCCAGCAGCTGGCAGCCGGGACTAGCGACAAATGAGCAGTTCTTC. It yields the protein CASSWQPGLATNEQFF.